This entry lists 9 T cell receptor beta chains sequenced from one sample in a study of blood T cell repertoires in COVID-19. TCRdb's table, derived via immunoSEQ multiplex PCR, lists solely in-frame clones and lacks some. Among 200,000 to 250,000 clones listed, 84% were seen once. The sample taken for sequencing was peripheral blood. These receptor sequences come from a woman aged 60-70 years who had recovered from COVID-19.

The chain is built from TRBV10-3 and TRBJ1-2, with TRBD1 matching 9 bases. The CDR3 loop spans 17 amino acids. Germline values: CDR1 ENHRY, CDR2 SYGVKD. The trim removed 3 bases at V and 0 bases at J, leaving 8 bases unmatched. The CDR3 nucleotides are TGTGCCATCAGTGACCGGGACAGGGAAGGAGCTAACTATGGCTACACCTTC. Residues: CAISDRDREGANYGYTF.

This clone has a handful of counts. The V gene is TRBV3-1 (or the pseudogene TRBV3-2), the J gene TRBJ1-3, with no clear D. Germline CDR1 is LGHDT and CDR2 is YNNKEL (reference sequence). Trimming shortened V by 4 bases and J by 2 bases, and 12 bases separated the two germline ends. The CDR3 covers 15 residues. The CDR3 region has the DNA TGTGCCAGCAGCCTATCCCCCGTTGCTGGAAACACCATATATTTT. Translating gives CASSLSPVAGNTIYF.

This chain links TRBV9 with TRBJ2-4; TRBD2 matches 8 bases. The CDR3 is 15 residues long. Germline CDR1 and CDR2: SGDLS and YYNGEE. The V gene end was trimmed by 0 bases and the J gene end by 6 bases; junction bases not matched to a gene: 5. For the CDR3, the DNA is TGTGCCAGCAGCGTAGATGGGGCGGGAGGAAACATTCAGTACTTC. The encoded protein is CASSVDGAGGNIQYF.

This chain links TRBV2 with TRBJ1-2, with D maybe TRBD1 (5 bases). CDR1 is SNHLY, CDR2 FYNNEI, per germline. V lost 2 bases and J 4 bases, leaving 11 bases between the germline ends. This CDR3 spans 14 amino acids. The CDR3 DNA reads TGTGCCAGCAGTGAATGGGGGGGAGGCTATGGCTACACCTTC. It codes for CASSEWGGGYGYTF. Full variable domain (remainder filled in from reference TRBV2 and TRBJ1-2): EPEVTQTPSHQVTQMGQEVILRCVPISNHLYFYWYRQILGQKVEFLVSFYNNEISEKSEIFDDQFSVERPDGSNFTLKIRSTKLEDSAMYFCASSEWGGGYGYTFGSGTRLTVV.

The CDR3 nucleotides are TGTGCCAGCAGTCCACAGGGAAACACCATATATTTT. It specifies CASSPQGNTIYF. The gene calls are TRBV25-1 and TRBJ1-3; the D is unclear. Trimming left V 5 bases short and J 4 bases short, with 6 bases between. The CDR3 contains 12 residues. CDR1 is MGHDK and CDR2 is SYGVNS in the germline V gene.

This chain uses TRBV28 with TRBJ1-6; maybe TRBD1 (5 bases). CDR1 and CDR2 from the germline V gene are MDHEN and SYDVKM. CDR3 length: 14 amino acids. V was pared by 6 bases and J by 7 bases, with 13 bases between. This CDR3 reads CASSRGLENSPLHF. The CDR3 region has the DNA TGTGCCAGCAGCCGGGGACTGGAGAATTCACCCCTCCACTTT.

V is TRBV5-1 and J is TRBJ1-3, with 11 positions matching TRBD1. The junction had 4 bases not matched to a gene; V was cut back by 4 bases and J by 7 bases. The germline V gene has CDR1 SGHRS and CDR2 YFSETQ. This CDR3 region has 14 residues. As DNA, the CDR3 is TGCGCCAGCAGCAGCCGGGACAGGGGGAACACCATATATTTT. Residues: CASSSRDRGNTIYF.

The V gene is TRBV7-6, the J gene TRBJ2-7; TRBD1 matches 7 bases. This CDR3 is built from 14 residues. Germline CDR1 SGHVS, CDR2 FNYEAQ. J gave up 2 bases and V 5 bases, and 6 bases lay outside the gene matches. CDR3 nucleotides: TGTGCCAGCAGCCCGGAGACAGGGACCTACGAGCAGTACTTC. Translation gives CASSPETGTYEQYF.

The V and J genes are TRBV9 and TRBJ1-2; no definite D call. CDR1 is SGDLS, CDR2 YYNGEE, per germline. The CDR3 is made up of 15 amino acids. V lost 0 bases to trimming and J lost 4 bases, with 13 bases between them. This chain's CDR3 is CASSVASTSVYGYTF. The CDR3 nucleotides are TGTGCCAGCAGCGTAGCTAGCACCTCCGTCTATGGCTACACCTTC.